This T cell receptor beta chain emerged from a study of spatial heterogeneity in lung cancer. The table lists this clonotype with many counts. MiXCR, applied by TCRdb to the 5' RACE reads, yields one record per CDR3 protein. The repertoire has some 41,000 distinct CDR3 sequences, under 7.5% of them found once; the top ten carry roughly two fifths. The CDR3 covers 13 residues. V gave up 7 bases and J gave up 2 bases, with 11 bases separating them. Per germline, CDR1 MDHEN and CDR2 SYDVKM. The sample's time point: sample taken at primary tumor resection. This receptor was obtained from a female donor with early-stage non-small cell lung cancer. The starting material was PBMCs, obtained at surgery. V gene TRBV28 combines with J gene TRBJ2-5, with D possibly being TRBD1 or TRBD2 (6 bases each). The CDR3 nucleotides read TGTGCCAGCAAAGGAGGGGGGCAAGAGACCCAGTACTTC. Translated, it gives CASKGGGQETQYF.